This T cell receptor beta chain was captured by sequencing in a study of identifying expanded T cells in peripheral blood. The V gene end was trimmed by 0 bases and the J gene end by 10 bases; junction bases not matched to a gene: 2. CDR1 is MGHRA and CDR2 is YSYEKL in the germline V gene. The CDR3 spans 13 residues. Healthy donors had no documented immune events, such as infections, while sampled. Overall study findings and caveats: About 1.2 clones differed between technical replicates, versus approximately 17 and 20 over time. Across healthy donors, higher total template counts meant significantly greater roughly two-week count variance.

In the case of this clone: Antigen: not known.

Repertoires were generated with immunoSEQ multiplex PCR, while TCRdb's copy carries only in-frame clones and drops some. Found here are approximately 100,000 clones, roughly 89% of them singletons; the top ten hold about 16%. The chain employs TRBV4-1 and TRBJ2-3, with 9 bases that match TRBD2. This TCR derives from a person aged 18 to 70 in good health. Sequencing was performed on blood. DNA of the CDR3: TGCGCCAGCAGCCAAGAGAGACTAGCGGCGCAGTATTTT. Encoded protein: CASSQERLAAQYF.